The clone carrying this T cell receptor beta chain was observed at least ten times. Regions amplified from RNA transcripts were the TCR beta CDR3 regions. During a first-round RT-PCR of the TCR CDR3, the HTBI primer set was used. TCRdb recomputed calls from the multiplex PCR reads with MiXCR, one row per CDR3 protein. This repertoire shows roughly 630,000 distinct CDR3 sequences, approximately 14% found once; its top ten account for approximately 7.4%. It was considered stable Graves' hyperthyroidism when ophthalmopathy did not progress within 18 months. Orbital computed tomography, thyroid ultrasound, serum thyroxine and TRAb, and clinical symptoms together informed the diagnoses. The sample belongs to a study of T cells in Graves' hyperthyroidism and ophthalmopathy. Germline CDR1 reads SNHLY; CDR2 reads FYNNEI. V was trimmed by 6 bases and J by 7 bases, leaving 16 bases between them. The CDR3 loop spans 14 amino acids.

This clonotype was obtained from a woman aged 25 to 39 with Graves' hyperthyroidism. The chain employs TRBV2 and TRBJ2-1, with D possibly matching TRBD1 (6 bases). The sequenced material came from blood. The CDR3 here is CASRLGTTLNEQFF. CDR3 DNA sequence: TGTGCCAGCAGATTAGGGACAACGTTGAATGAGCAGTTCTTC. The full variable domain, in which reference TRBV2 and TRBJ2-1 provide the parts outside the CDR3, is EPEVTQTPSHQVTQMGQEVILRCVPISNHLYFYWYRQILGQKVEFLVSFYNNEISEKSEIFDDQFSVERPDGSNFTLKIRSTKLEDSAMYFCASRLGTTLNEQFFGPGTRLTVL.